The source of this TCR beta chain is a study of blood T cell repertoires in COVID-19. Only in-frame clones appear in the TCRdb table, and some are missing; sequencing was by immunoSEQ multiplex PCR. The sample records about 210,000 clones, around four fifths being singletons. This clonotype originated in a man in his fifties or sixties with active or convalescent COVID-19. Specimen: peripheral blood.

CDR3 DNA: TGTGCCAGCTCACCGGACCTAGCGGGAGGTATCTACGAGCAGTACTTC. Protein sequence: CASSPDLAGGIYEQYF. This chain joins TRBV18 and TRBJ2-7, with 11 nucleotides matching TRBD2. Per germline, CDR1 KGHSH and CDR2 LQKENI. V dropped 3 bases and J dropped 3; count of bases not matched to a gene: 7. The CDR3 is 16 amino acids.